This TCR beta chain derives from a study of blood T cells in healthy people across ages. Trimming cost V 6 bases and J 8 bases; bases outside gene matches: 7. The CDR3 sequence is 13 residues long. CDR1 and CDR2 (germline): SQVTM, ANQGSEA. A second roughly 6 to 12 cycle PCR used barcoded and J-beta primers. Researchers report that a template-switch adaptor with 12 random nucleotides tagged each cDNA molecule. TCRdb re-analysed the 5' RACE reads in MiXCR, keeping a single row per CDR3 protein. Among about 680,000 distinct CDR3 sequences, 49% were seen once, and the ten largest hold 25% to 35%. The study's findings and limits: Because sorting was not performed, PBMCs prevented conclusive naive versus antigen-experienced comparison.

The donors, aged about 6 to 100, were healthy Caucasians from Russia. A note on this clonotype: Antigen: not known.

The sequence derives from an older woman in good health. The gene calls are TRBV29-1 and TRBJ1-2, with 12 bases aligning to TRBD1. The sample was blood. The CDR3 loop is CSVGTGGARGYTF. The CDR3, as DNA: TGCAGCGTGGGGACAGGGGGCGCGAGGGGCTACACCTTC.